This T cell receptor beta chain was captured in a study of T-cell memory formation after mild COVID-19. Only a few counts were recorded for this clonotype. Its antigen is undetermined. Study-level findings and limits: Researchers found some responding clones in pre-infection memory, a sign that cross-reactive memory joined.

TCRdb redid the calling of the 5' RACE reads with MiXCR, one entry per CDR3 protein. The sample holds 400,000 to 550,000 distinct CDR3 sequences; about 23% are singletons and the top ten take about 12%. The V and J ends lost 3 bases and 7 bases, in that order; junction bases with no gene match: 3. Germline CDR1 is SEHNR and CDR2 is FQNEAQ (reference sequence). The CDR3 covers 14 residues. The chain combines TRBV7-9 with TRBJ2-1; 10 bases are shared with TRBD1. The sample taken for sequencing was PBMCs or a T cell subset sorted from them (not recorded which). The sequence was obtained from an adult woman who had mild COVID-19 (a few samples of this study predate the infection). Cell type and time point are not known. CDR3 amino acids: CASSFGTGDNEQFF. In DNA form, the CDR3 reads TGTGCCAGCAGCTTCGGGACAGGGGATAATGAGCAGTTCTTC.